This T cell receptor beta chain was sequenced during a study of response to subunit inactivated influenza vaccine. The study's findings and limits: It was suggested by the authors that few new T cells are recruited by each seasonal influenza vaccination.

The CDR3 has 14 residues. CDR1 MNHNS and CDR2 SASEGT come from the germline V gene. Deletions cut 6 bases from V and 2 bases from J, with 11 bases between. TCRdb redid the calling of the RT-PCR reads with MiXCR, one entry per CDR3 protein. Of some 300,000 distinct CDR3 sequences listed, over 20% are singletons. Regarding this clonotype: Antigen specificity is unknown.

The sequence derives from a man aged 50 to 75 who received an inactivated influenza vaccine. Material: PBMCs from blood, obtained less than 22 months after vaccination. The rearrangement joins TRBV6-1 to TRBJ1-5, with D perhaps TRBD1 (5 bases). In DNA form, the CDR3 reads TGTGCCAGCAGCCCGGGACGGCGCAATCAGCCCCAGCATTTT. Residues: CASSPGRRNQPQHF.